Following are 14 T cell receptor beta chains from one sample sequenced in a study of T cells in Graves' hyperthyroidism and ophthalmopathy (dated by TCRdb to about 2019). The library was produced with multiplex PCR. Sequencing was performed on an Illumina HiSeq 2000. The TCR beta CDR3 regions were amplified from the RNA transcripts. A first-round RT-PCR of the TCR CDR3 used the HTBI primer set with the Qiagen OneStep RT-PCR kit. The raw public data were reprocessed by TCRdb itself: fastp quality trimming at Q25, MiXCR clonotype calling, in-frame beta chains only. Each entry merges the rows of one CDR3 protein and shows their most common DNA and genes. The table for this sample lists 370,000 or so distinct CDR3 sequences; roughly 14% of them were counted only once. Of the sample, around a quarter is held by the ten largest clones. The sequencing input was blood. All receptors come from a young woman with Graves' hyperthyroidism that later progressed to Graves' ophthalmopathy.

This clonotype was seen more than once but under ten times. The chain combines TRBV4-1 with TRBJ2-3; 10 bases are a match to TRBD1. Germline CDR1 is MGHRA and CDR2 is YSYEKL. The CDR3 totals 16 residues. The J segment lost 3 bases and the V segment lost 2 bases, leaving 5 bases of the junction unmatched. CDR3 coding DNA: TGCGCCAGCAGCCAACTGACAGGGGGCGAGACAGATACGCAGTATTTT. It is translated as CASSQLTGGETDTQYF.

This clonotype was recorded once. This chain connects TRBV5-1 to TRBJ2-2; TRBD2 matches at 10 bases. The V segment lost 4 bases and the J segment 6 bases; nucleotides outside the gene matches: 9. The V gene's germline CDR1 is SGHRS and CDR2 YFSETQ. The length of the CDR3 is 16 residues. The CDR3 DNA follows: TGCGCCAGCAGCGTCTCCGGGACTAGCGTCCCCGGGGAGCTGTTTTTT. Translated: CASSVSGTSVPGELFF.

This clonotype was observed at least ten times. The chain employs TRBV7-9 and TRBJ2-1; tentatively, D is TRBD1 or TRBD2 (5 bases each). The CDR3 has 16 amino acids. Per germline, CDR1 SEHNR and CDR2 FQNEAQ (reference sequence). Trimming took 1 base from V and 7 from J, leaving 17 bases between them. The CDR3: CASSLGPDRGVNEQFF. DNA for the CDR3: TGTGCCAGCAGCTTAGGCCCCGACAGAGGGGTTAATGAGCAGTTCTTC.

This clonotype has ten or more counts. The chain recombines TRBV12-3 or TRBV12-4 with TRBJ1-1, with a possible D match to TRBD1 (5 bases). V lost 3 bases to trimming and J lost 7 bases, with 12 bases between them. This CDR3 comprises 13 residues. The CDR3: CASSFAGRVEAFF. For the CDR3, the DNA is TGTGCCAGCAGTTTTGCAGGGAGGGTTGAAGCTTTCTTT.

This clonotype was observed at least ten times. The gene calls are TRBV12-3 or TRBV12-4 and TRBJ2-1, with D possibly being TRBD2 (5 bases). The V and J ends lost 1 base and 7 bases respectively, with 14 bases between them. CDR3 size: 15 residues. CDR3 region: CASSLGPIGSNEQFF. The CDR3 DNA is TGTGCCAGCAGTTTAGGACCAATAGGGAGTAATGAGCAGTTCTTC.

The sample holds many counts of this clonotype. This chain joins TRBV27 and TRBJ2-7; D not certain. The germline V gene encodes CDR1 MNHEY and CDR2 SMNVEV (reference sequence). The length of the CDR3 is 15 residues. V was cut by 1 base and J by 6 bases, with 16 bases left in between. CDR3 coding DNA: TGTGCCAGCAGTTTATTGAGCGACTTCCCTTCCGAGCAGTACTTC. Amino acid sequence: CASSLLSDFPSEQYF.

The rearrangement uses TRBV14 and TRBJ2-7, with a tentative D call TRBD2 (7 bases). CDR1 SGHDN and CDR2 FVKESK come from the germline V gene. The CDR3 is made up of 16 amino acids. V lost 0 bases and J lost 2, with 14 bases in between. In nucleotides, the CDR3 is TGTGCCAGCAGCCAAGAGTCCGGGGGGCTCCCCTACGAGCAGTACTTC. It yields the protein CASSQESGGLPYEQYF. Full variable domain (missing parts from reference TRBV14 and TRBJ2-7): EAGVTQFPSHSVIEKGQTVTLRCDPISGHDNLYWYRRVMGKEIKFLLHFVKESKQDESGMPNNRFLAERTGGTYSTLKVQPAELEDSGVYFCASSQESGGLPYEQYFGPGTRLTVT.

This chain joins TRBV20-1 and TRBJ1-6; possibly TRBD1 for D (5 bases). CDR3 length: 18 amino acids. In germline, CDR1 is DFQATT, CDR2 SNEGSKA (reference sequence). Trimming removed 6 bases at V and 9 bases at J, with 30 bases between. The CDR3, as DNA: TGCAGTGCGCTTGGGTTGAGGAGAACGAGGGGCGCGATTTCACCCCTCCACTTT. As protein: CSALGLRRTRGAISPLHF.

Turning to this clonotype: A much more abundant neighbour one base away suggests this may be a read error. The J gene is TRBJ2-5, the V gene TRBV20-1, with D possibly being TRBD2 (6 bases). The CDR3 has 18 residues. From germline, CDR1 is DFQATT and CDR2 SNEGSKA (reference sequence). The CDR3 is CSARGPGREGSGEETRYF. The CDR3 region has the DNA TGCAGTGCTAGAGGGCCGGGGCGGGAAGGTAGTGGTGAAGAGACCCGGTACTTC.

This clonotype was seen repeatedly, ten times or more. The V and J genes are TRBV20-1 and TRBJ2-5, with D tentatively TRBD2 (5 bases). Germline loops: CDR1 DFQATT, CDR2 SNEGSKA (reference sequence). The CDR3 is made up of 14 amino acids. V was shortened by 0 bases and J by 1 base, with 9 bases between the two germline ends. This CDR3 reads CSARDRRIQETQYF. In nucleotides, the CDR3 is TGCAGTGCTAGAGATCGGAGGATCCAAGAGACCCAGTACTTC.

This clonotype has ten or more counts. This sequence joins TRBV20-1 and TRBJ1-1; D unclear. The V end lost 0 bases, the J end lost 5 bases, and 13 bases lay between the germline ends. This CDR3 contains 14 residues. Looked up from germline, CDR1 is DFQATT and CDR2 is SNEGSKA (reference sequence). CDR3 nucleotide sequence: TGCAGTGCTAGAGATCCCCGGGAGGAGACTGAAGCTTTCTTT. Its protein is CSARDPREETEAFF.

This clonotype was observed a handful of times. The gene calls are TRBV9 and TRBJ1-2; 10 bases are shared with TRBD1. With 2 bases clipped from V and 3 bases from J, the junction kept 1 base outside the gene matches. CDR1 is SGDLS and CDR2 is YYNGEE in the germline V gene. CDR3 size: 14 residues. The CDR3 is CASSVGQGDYGYTF. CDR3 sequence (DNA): TGTGCCAGCAGCGTCGGACAGGGGGACTATGGCTACACCTTC.

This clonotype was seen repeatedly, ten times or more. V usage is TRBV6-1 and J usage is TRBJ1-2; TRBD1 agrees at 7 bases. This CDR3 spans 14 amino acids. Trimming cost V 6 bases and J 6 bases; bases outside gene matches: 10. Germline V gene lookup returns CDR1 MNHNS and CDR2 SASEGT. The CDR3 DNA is TGTGCCAGCAGGCGGCTAGGGGGCGCGGATGGCTACACCTTC. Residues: CASRRLGGADGYTF.

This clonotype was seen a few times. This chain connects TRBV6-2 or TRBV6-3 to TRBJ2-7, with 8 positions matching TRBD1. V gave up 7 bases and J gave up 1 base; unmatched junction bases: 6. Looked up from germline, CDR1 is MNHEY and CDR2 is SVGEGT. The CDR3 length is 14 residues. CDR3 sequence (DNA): TGTGCCAGCAACCTGGACAGGGTATCCTACGAGCAGTACTTC. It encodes CASNLDRVSYEQYF.